A selection of T cell receptor beta chains follows, all from one sample in a study of blood T cell repertoires in COVID-19. The method was immunoSEQ multiplex PCR; TCRdb's version includes in-frame clones alone and lacks a portion of them. The table lists tens of thousands of clones, around 87% of them singletons, with 2.1% in the top ten. The sample comprised peripheral blood. The receptors originated from a woman of 80 years or more with COVID-19, enrolled during active disease. The conserved cysteine and the conserved F or W are not part of the CDR3 here. Rows may omit the clone size; those that give it use once, few, many or a size class.

CDR3aa	j_gene	v_gene	abundance
ASSLAVGQGTEQY	TRBJ2-7	TRBV7-7	NA
ASSPLAGASYEQY	TRBJ2-7	TRBV7-8	NA
ASSVSGSSYNEQF	TRBJ2-1	TRBV7-2	NA
ASSRDRGEGKLF	TRBJ1-4	TRBV6-4	NA
ASSPPLGARPLH	TRBJ1-6	TRBV18	NA
ASSDGWRGAAGYT	TRBJ1-2	TRBV6-1	NA
ASSLGYGTLNYGYT	TRBJ1-2	TRBV13	NA
ASRNREFNEKLF	TRBJ1-4	TRBV19	NA
ASSDPTVYTSPLH	TRBJ1-6	TRBV2	NA
ASSSRVAGGRGAKNIQY	TRBJ2-4	TRBV4-2	NA
ASSHVRGGILAGGSEDIQY	TRBJ2-4	TRBV3-1/TRBV3-2	NA
ATSRGTGVNQETQY	TRBJ2-5	TRBV15	NA
ASSLFGAGGGDTQY	TRBJ2-3	TRBV28	NA
ASSSEGQPPFYSPLH	TRBJ1-6	TRBV4-1	NA
SVGHHSSYNEQF	TRBJ2-1	TRBV29-1	NA
AIHPQAGYTDTQY	TRBJ2-3	TRBV18	NA
ASSGRVPRNEQF	TRBJ2-1	TRBV19	NA
ASSIYHPGPAGNTIY	TRBJ1-3	TRBV19	NA
ASSLWGGSTDTQY	TRBJ2-3	TRBV7-3	once
ASSNQGTNYGYT	TRBJ1-2	TRBV19	few
SLRDSSNTEAF	TRBJ1-1	TRBV29-1	NA
ASSPPGGTRNTEAF	TRBJ1-1	TRBV18	NA
ASSVEAGLVTNEQF	TRBJ2-1	TRBV9	NA
ASSLRPGSWTYEQY	TRBJ2-7	TRBV5-6	NA
ASSLVVGGYEQY	TRBJ2-7	TRBV5-1	NA
ASSPMRSRYQPQH	TRBJ1-5	TRBV28	NA